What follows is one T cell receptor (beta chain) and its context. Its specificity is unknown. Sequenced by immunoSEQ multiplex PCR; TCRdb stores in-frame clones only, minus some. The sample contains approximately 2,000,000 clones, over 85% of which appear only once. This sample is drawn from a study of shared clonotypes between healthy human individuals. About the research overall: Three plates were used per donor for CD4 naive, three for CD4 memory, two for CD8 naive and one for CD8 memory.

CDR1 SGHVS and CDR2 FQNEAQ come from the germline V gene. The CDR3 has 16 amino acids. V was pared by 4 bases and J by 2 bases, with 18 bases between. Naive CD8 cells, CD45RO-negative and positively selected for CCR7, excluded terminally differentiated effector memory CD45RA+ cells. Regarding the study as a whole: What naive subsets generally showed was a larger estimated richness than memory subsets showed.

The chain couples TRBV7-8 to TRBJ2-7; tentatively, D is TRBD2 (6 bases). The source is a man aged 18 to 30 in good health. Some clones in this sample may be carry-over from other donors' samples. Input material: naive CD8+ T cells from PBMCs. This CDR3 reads CASSSGPGGLAYEQYF. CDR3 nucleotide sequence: TGTGCCAGCAGCTCAGGGCCCGGGGGATTAGCCTACGAGCAGTACTTC. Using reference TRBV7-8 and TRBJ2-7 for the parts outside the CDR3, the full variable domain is GAGVSQSPRYKVAKRGQDVALRCDPISGHVSLFWYQQALGQGPEFLTYFQNEAQLDKSGLPSDRFFAERPEGSVSTLKIQRTQQEDSAVYLCASSSGPGGLAYEQYFGPGTRLTVT.